The clone carrying this TCR beta chain turned up a few times. This sample also contains other DNA sequences that code for the same CDR3. This sample was taken from a study of shared clonotypes between healthy human individuals. At the level of the study: The plates for each donor numbered three CD4 naive, three CD4 memory, two CD8 naive and one CD8 memory.

All donors were healthy HIV-negative adults lacking recent acute infections or vaccinations. Genomic DNA from each subset was divided evenly over several immunoSEQ plates. In the original processing: Junction-only immunoSEQ data arrived without quality scores, meaning filtering differed. Clones were read by immunoSEQ multiplex PCR, and TCRdb kept only the in-frame ones, dropping some. Clone size and V and J calls were adopted from that table, with D and trimming inferred from the DNA. The sample holds about 1 million clones, 75% seen once. The sequenced sample was memory CD4+ T cells sorted from blood. Specified subset: CD45RA-negative fraction. This TCR was recovered from a man aged 18 to 35 in good health.

The CDR3 bases are TGCGCCAGCAGCCAAGTTCGCGGCTATAATTCACCCCTCCACTTT. Translated, it gives CASSQVRGYNSPLHF. The V and J genes are TRBV4-3 and TRBJ1-6; D gene unclear. The germline V gene encodes CDR1 LGHNA and CDR2 YSLEER. The CDR3 loop spans 15 amino acids. Trimming removed 1 base at V and 3 bases at J, with 7 bases between.